This paragraph reports one T cell receptor (beta chain). Its antigen is undetermined. The CDR3 spans 15 residues. Germline values: CDR1 LGHNT, CDR2 FRNRAP. V was pared by 1 base and J by 5 bases, with 6 bases of the junction left unmatched. Produced via immunoSEQ multiplex PCR; TCRdb's table is partial and in-frame only. The data show about 94,000 clones, with roughly 84% seen just once and roughly 15% held by the top ten. These data originate in a study of Ad26.COV2.S vaccination and SARS-CoV-2 variants. Regarding the study as a whole: Vaccinees showed greater spike-specific TCR breadth than placebo recipients. Recipients of either vaccine or placebo displayed similar breadth of non-spike TCRs. Spike-specific responses of CD8+ and CD4+ T cells were reported to display substantial breadth after vaccination.

This specimen consisted of peripheral blood, obtained after recovery from COVID-19. The clonotype was recovered from a human donor who had recovered from COVID-19. The chain couples TRBV12-5 to TRBJ2-3; TRBD1 agrees at 7 bases. CDR3 amino acids: CASGLGQTGLDTQYF. The DNA for the CDR3 is TGTGCTAGTGGTTTGGGGCAGACAGGGTTAGATACGCAGTATTTT.